This T cell receptor beta chain derives from a study of control samples from healthy donors and cancer patients (dated by TCRdb to the early 2020s). V loses 5 bases at its end and J loses 4 bases; junction bases beyond the gene matches: 11. Measured from the cysteine to the phenylalanine, the CDR3 is 17 residues long. The retained sequence is limited to the CDR3, 51 bases, with the frame set at the first base. The germline V gene (reference sequence) specifies MNHNY as CDR1 and SVGAGI as CDR2. The library was prepared using the immunoSEQ multiplex PCR assay. TCRdb obtained this table from immuneACCESS and retained in-frame rearrangements with V and J assigned. These tables miss some clones; where compared with another copy, unresolved V genes account for less than half of the shortfall, and the remainder is unexplained. Counted in this sample were some 87,000 clones; about 79% of them appeared once. The ten largest clonotypes hold around a tenth of the sample.

On this clone: This receptor's antigen is unknown. No much larger clone is present one base from it, and per-base qualities are unavailable.

The sample was PBMCs. This TCR derives from a man aged 60-69 years with head and neck cancer. This chain joins TRBV6-6 to TRBJ2-3, with 11 central nucleotides matching TRBD2. The CDR3: CASSRTVTSGVADTQYF. The bases are TGTGCCAGCAGTCGAACTGTGACTAGCGGGGTCGCAGATACGCAGTATTTT.